A single sample is the source of the 28 T cell receptor beta chains below, sequenced in a study of T cell changes during pregnancy in multiple sclerosis. Sequenced by immunoSEQ multiplex PCR; TCRdb stores in-frame clones only, minus some. The sample includes approximately 31,000 clones, approximately 94% of them seen just once. Sequenced here: CD4+ T cells from peripheral blood mononuclear cells, sampled in the second trimester of pregnancy. The receptors were sampled from a female donor with multiple sclerosis, enrolled in a pregnancy study.

The chain links TRBV4-3 to TRBJ1-4; 8 positions match TRBD1. The junction had 7 bases not matched to a gene; V was cut back by 2 bases and J by 8 bases. The CDR3 is 15 amino acids. CDR1 is LGHNA and CDR2 is YSLEER in the germline V gene. CDR3 protein: CASSQQDRVEEKLFF. CDR3 in DNA: TGCGCCAGCAGCCAACAGGACAGGGTCGAGGAAAAACTGTTTTTT.

This sequence joins TRBV6-1 and TRBJ2-1; possibly TRBD1 for D (6 bases). The germline V gene encodes CDR1 MNHNS and CDR2 SASEGT. The ends were cut back, 6 bases at V and 0 bases at J, with 9 bases in the middle. This CDR3 comprises 14 residues. This CDR3 reads CASRRGFSYNEQFF. The CDR3 coding sequence is TGTGCCAGCAGGAGGGGGTTCTCCTACAATGAGCAGTTCTTC.

V usage is TRBV28 and J usage is TRBJ1-1; no firm D call. This CDR3 contains 12 residues. Trimming shortened V by 7 bases and J by 8 bases, and 14 bases separated the two germline ends. The germline gives CDR1 MDHEN, CDR2 SYDVKM. The CDR3 sequence: CASTLTGAEAFF. The CDR3 DNA sequence: TGTGCCAGCACCTTAACCGGAGCCGAAGCTTTCTTT. Filled out from reference TRBV28 and TRBJ1-1, the complete variable domain reads DVKVTQSSRYLVKRTGEKVFLECVQDMDHENMFWYRQDPGLGLRLIYFSYDVKMKEKGDIPEGYSVSREKKERFSLILESASTNQTSMYLCASTLTGAEAFFGQGTRLTVV.

This chain uses TRBV19 with TRBJ2-7; 10 bases line up with TRBD2. The J segment lost 3 bases and the V segment lost 3 bases, leaving 2 bases of the junction unmatched. CDR3 length: 14 residues. Germline CDR1 is LNHDA and CDR2 is SQIVND (reference sequence). The CDR3 DNA is TGTGCCAGTAGTATGGGGACTAGCGTCTACGAGCAGTACTTC. It encodes CASSMGTSVYEQYF. Variable domain in full (rest from reference TRBV19 and TRBJ2-7): DGGITQSPKYLFRKEGQNVTLSCEQNLNHDAMYWYRQDPGQGLRLIYYSQIVNDFQKGDIAEGYSVSREKKESFPLTVTSAQKNPTAFYLCASSMGTSVYEQYFGPGTRLTVT.

This rearrangement joins TRBV5-6 to TRBJ2-5; 11 nucleotides match TRBD1. J was trimmed by 5 bases and V by 4 bases; bases with no gene match: 7. The CDR3 contains 15 residues. Per germline, CDR1 SGHDT and CDR2 YYEEEE. The CDR3 loop reads CASSRYGQGAETQYF. CDR3 coding DNA: TGTGCCAGCAGCCGGTATGGACAGGGGGCTGAGACCCAGTACTTC. Using reference TRBV5-6 and TRBJ2-5 for the parts outside the CDR3, the full variable domain is DAGVTQSPTHLIKTRGQQVTLRCSPKSGHDTVSWYQQALGQGPQFIFQYYEEEERQRGNFPDRFSGHQFPNYSSELNVNALLLGDSALYLCASSRYGQGAETQYFGPGTRLLVL.

The chain combines TRBV5-1 with TRBJ2-3, with 9 bases aligning to TRBD2. Looked up from germline, CDR1 is SGHRS and CDR2 is YFSETQ. The CDR3 spans 17 residues. The ends lost 4 bases at V and 2 bases at J; junction bases unmatched: 11. The CDR3 DNA sequence: TGCGCCAGCAGCGGGGTGCGTAGCGGGAGTTTCACAGATACGCAGTATTTT. It encodes CASSGVRSGSFTDTQYF.

The chain combines TRBV30 with TRBJ2-3; 8 bases fit TRBD2. J was trimmed by 3 bases and V by 3 bases; bases with no gene match: 20. In germline, CDR1 is GTSNPN, CDR2 SVGIG (reference sequence). The CDR3 covers 19 residues. As DNA, the CDR3 is TGTGCCTGGAGGACCCTTCGGGATTCAGCGGGAGCCCGTACAGATACGCAGTATTTT. Amino acids: CAWRTLRDSAGARTDTQYF.

The DNA of the CDR3 is TGTGCCAGTACCTTGGACAGGGGCGTCGGGGAGCTGTTTTTT. As protein: CASTLDRGVGELFF. The V call is TRBV19, the J call TRBJ2-2; TRBD1 agrees at 9 bases. Unmatched junction bases numbered 7, after V lost 7 bases and J lost 7 bases. There are 14 residues in the CDR3. Germline CDR1 reads LNHDA; CDR2 reads SQIVND (reference sequence).

The chain has TRBV19 and TRBJ2-7; TRBD2 might be the D (6 bases). The germline V and J ends were trimmed by 3 bases and 6 bases, with 12 bases remaining between them. The germline V gene has CDR1 LNHDA and CDR2 SQIVND (reference sequence). This CDR3 spans 13 amino acids. CDR3 coding DNA: TGTGCCAGTAGTATGATCGGGACTGTCGAGCAGTACTTC. Translating it yields CASSMIGTVEQYF.

V and J are TRBV5-1 and TRBJ2-2; 9 positions agree with TRBD2. V dropped 3 bases and J dropped 3; count of bases not matched to a gene: 6. Germline CDR1 reads SGHRS; CDR2 reads YFSETQ. This CDR3 is 16 amino acids long. CDR3 amino acids: CASSSIAGVDTGELFF. The DNA of the CDR3 is TGCGCCAGCAGCTCCATAGCGGGAGTGGACACCGGGGAGCTGTTTTTT.

The rearrangement joins TRBV5-1 to TRBJ1-4; maybe TRBD1 (6 bases). V lost 4 bases and J 3 bases, leaving 13 bases between the germline ends. The CDR3 contains 15 residues. Germline lookup yields CDR1 SGHRS and CDR2 YFSETQ. The chain's CDR3 is CASSLGGGSNEKLFF. CDR3 nucleotide sequence: TGCGCCAGCAGCCTGGGCGGGGGCTCTAATGAAAAACTGTTTTTT.

The genes are TRBV19 and TRBJ2-7; D might be TRBD1 (5 bases). Per the germline V gene, CDR1 is LNHDA and CDR2 is SQIVND (reference sequence). The V end was cut by 3 bases, the J end by 3 bases, with 15 bases between. The CDR3 loop spans 15 amino acids. CDR3 residues: CASSIPQGRGYEQYF. For the CDR3, the DNA is TGTGCCAGTAGTATTCCCCAGGGTAGAGGCTACGAGCAGTACTTC.

The chain couples TRBV30 to TRBJ1-4; D is undetermined. The CDR3 has 15 amino acids. Trimming removed 0 bases at V and 3 bases at J, with 11 bases between. Germline CDR1 is GTSNPN and CDR2 is SVGIG (reference sequence). As DNA, the CDR3 is TGTGCCTGGAGTGTACAGAGTGGCGCTAATGAAAAACTGTTTTTT. It yields the protein CAWSVQSGANEKLFF. The entire variable domain, with the rest obtained from reference TRBV30 and TRBJ1-4, is as follows: SQTIHQWPATLVQPVGSPLSLECTVEGTSNPNLYWYRQAAGRGLQLLFYSVGIGQISSEVPQNLSASRPQDRQFILSSKKLLLSDSGFYLCAWSVQSGANEKLFFGSGTQLSVL.

J is TRBJ2-1 and V is TRBV7-8; TRBD1 agrees at 8 bases. Germline assignment: CDR1 SGHVS and CDR2 FQNEAQ. The V and J ends lost 7 bases and 5 bases, in that order; junction bases with no gene match: 4. The length of the CDR3 is 13 residues. CDR3 in amino acids: CASTPGGHNEQFF. The CDR3 region has the DNA TGTGCCAGCACCCCAGGGGGCCACAATGAGCAGTTCTTC.

The gene calls are TRBV25-1 and TRBJ1-4; maybe TRBD1 (5 bases). The CDR3 has 16 residues. Per germline, CDR1 MGHDK and CDR2 SYGVNS. V lost 3 bases, J lost 4 bases, and 15 bases lay in between. This CDR3 reads CASSDHSGGINEKLFF. The CDR3 nucleotides are TGTGCCAGCAGTGATCATAGCGGGGGTATTAATGAAAAACTGTTTTTT.

The chain links TRBV11-1 to TRBJ2-5; D is ambiguous. The CDR3 sequence is 12 residues long. V gave up 5 bases and J gave up 5 bases, with 9 bases separating them. Germline V gene data show CDR1 as SGHAT and CDR2 as FQDESV (reference sequence). CDR3 region: CASSVDGETQYF. The DNA of the CDR3 is TGTGCCAGCAGCGTTGACGGGGAGACCCAGTACTTC. The full variable domain, its missing parts supplied by reference TRBV11-1 and TRBJ2-5, is EAEVAQSPRYKITEKSQAVAFWCDPISGHATLYWYRQILGQGPELLVQFQDESVVDDSQLPKDRFSAERLKGVDSTLKIQPAELGDSAMYLCASSVDGETQYFGPGTRLLVL.

The chain has TRBV4-3 and TRBJ1-1; D gene unclear. The CDR3 extends over 14 amino acids. Germline lookup yields CDR1 LGHNA and CDR2 YSLEER. Trimming pared 6 bases from V and 5 bases from J, leaving 16 bases between. The CDR3 protein is CASSLGPGGTEAFF. CDR3 sequence (DNA): TGCGCCAGCAGTTTAGGACCGGGAGGAACTGAAGCTTTCTTT.

The chain couples TRBV10-2 to TRBJ1-5; D may be TRBD1 (5 bases). The CDR3 has 14 residues. CDR1 is WSHSY, CDR2 SAAADI, per germline. Trimming cost V 3 bases and J 5 bases, with 11 bases left between them. DNA of the CDR3: TGCGCCAGCAGTGAAGTAAGCAGGGATCAGCCCCAGCATTTT. Translating it yields CASSEVSRDQPQHF.

The chain combines TRBV27 with TRBJ2-3, with TRBD1 as a possible D gene (6 bases). Trimming left V 4 bases short and J 9 bases short, with 14 bases between. Per germline, CDR1 MNHEY and CDR2 SMNVEV (reference sequence). The CDR3 is 13 residues long. The CDR3 spells CASSSTGHGTQYF. The CDR3 DNA is TGTGCCAGCAGTTCGACGGGACACGGAACGCAGTATTTT.

The chain recombines TRBV5-1 with TRBJ2-7, with 7 bases fitting TRBD1. Germline V CDR1 and CDR2: SGHRS, YFSETQ. The CDR3 has 14 residues. Trimming at V came to 1 base and at J to 3 bases, leaving 4 bases not matched to a gene. CDR3 residues: CASSLTGDNYEQYF. The CDR3 bases are TGCGCCAGCAGCTTGACAGGGGACAACTACGAGCAGTACTTC.

The J gene is TRBJ2-5, the V gene TRBV14, with D unclear. The germline V gene has CDR1 SGHDN and CDR2 FVKESK. This CDR3 is 15 amino acids long. Trimming left V 2 bases short and J 2 bases short, with 12 bases between. CDR3 amino acids: CASSQLGVLQETQYF. The CDR3 DNA follows: TGTGCCAGCAGCCAATTAGGAGTACTTCAAGAGACCCAGTACTTC.

This chain connects TRBV18 to TRBJ1-1, with unresolved D. CDR3 size: 17 residues. Per the germline V gene, CDR1 is KGHSH and CDR2 is LQKENI. V was cut by 1 base and J by 3 bases, with 18 bases left in between. CDR3 loop: CASSPQNSAGVDTEAFF. The DNA for the CDR3 is TGTGCCAGCTCACCACAAAACAGTGCCGGGGTTGACACTGAAGCTTTCTTT.

The chain uses TRBV7-2 and TRBJ1-1; D gene ambiguous. Looked up from germline, CDR1 is SGHTA and CDR2 is FQGNSA. Trimming left V 2 bases short and J 0 bases short, with 7 bases between. There are 14 residues in the CDR3. CDR3 amino acids: CASSLRVMNTEAFF. The CDR3 DNA follows: TGTGCCAGCAGCTTACGGGTCATGAACACTGAAGCTTTCTTT.

This clone came up once. This chain uses TRBV19 with TRBJ1-4; D is ambiguous. The CDR3 spans 14 residues. Germline V CDR1 and CDR2: LNHDA, SQIVND (reference sequence). V lost 10 bases and J lost 3, with 15 bases in between. CDR3 loop: CATLEGLPNEKLFF. The CDR3 bases are TGTGCCACCCTCGAGGGCCTTCCTAATGAAAAACTGTTTTTT.

The V call is TRBV7-9, the J call TRBJ2-1; possibly TRBD2 for D (5 bases). V lost 8 bases and J lost 14, with 13 bases in between. This CDR3 spans 10 amino acids. CDR1 is SEHNR, CDR2 FQNEAQ, per germline (reference sequence). CDR3 bases: TGTGCCAGCGAGGGAGAGTTCAAGTTCTTC. It yields the protein CASEGEFKFF.

This chain joins TRBV5-1 and TRBJ2-3; no clear D. V lost 3 bases and J lost 2, with 7 bases in between. Germline CDR1 reads SGHRS; CDR2 reads YFSETQ. CDR3 size: 13 residues. CDR3 residues: CASSSGNTDTQYF. DNA for the CDR3: TGCGCCAGCAGCTCCGGTAACACAGATACGCAGTATTTT.

The gene calls are TRBV30 and TRBJ1-5; D gene unclear. CDR1 and CDR2 (germline): GTSNPN, SVGIG (reference sequence). CDR3 length equals 12 residues. V was clipped by 3 bases and J by 5 bases, with 8 bases between them. CDR3 sequence (DNA): TGTGCCTGGAGCGATCAGGATCAGCCCCAGCATTTT. Encoded protein: CAWSDQDQPQHF.

V gene TRBV6-5 combines with J gene TRBJ2-1, with TRBD1 matching 8 bases. J lost 4 bases, V lost 4 bases, and 9 bases had no gene match. This CDR3 region has 16 residues. Germline CDR1 reads MNHEY; CDR2 reads SVGAGI. The CDR3 nucleotides are TGTGCCAGCAGTTTAGTACAGGGGGGCCGTTACAATGAGCAGTTCTTC. This translates into CASSLVQGGRYNEQFF.